The T cell receptor (beta chain) described here comes from a study of blood T cell repertoires in COVID-19. Overall study context: Samples taken during acute and convalescent COVID-19 were collected in the United States, Italy and Spain. PBMCs, B-cell-depleted T cells, or T cells were the source of the cDNA or gDNA that made up the material.

Per the germline V gene, CDR1 is SGHKS and CDR2 is YYEKEE (reference sequence). The V and J ends lost 4 bases and 8 bases respectively, with 18 bases between them. The CDR3 has 15 residues. Original processing methods: It was from reference gene primer amplification that nucleated cell counts were estimated. Measured with immunoSEQ multiplex PCR; TCRdb has only the in-frame clones, and not every one. V and J calls plus clone size are reproduced from that table; the DNA served to infer D and trimming. The data contain a few hundred thousand clones, about 80% of them singletons. Sequencing was carried out using peripheral blood. The chain recombines TRBV5-5 with TRBJ1-4; a possible D gene is TRBD1 (5 bases). This sequence originates from a woman aged 25 to 39 who had recovered from COVID-19. The CDR3 region has the DNA TGTGCCAGCAGCCGCCTCTTCGGGACTTTCGAAAAACTGTTTTTT. Residues: CASSRLFGTFEKLFF.